Reported below is one T cell receptor beta chain. This entry comes from a study of blood T cell repertoires in COVID-19. Using immunoSEQ multiplex PCR, the repertoire was profiled, and TCRdb retains in-frame clones only, with some absent. The data show roughly 220,000 clones, 65% to 85% seen once. Germline assignment: CDR1 LGHDT and CDR2 YNNKEL (reference sequence). CDR3 length equals 17 residues. The trim removed 2 bases at V and 0 bases at J, leaving 3 bases unmatched. Individuals aged about 18 to 90 years were recruited from 24 US areas. Cohort assignment relied on participant-reported clinical history. Symptom resolution, clearance, or two negative PCRs marked donors in Cohort 3 as recovered.

Sequencing was carried out using PBMCs or T cells enriched from blood (not recorded which). The source is a woman in her forties who had recovered from COVID-19. The chain joins TRBV3-1 (or the pseudogene TRBV3-2) to TRBJ1-3; 11 bases align to TRBD1. Here the CDR3 DNA reads TGTGCCAGCAGCCAATGGGACAGGGGGAGCTCTGGAAACACCATATATTTT. Translation gives CASSQWDRGSSGNTIYF.